In this sample, the clone carrying this T cell receptor beta chain turned up many times. Its antigen is undetermined. The sample originates from a study of T cells in Graves' hyperthyroidism and ophthalmopathy. Stable Graves' hyperthyroidism meant no ophthalmopathy progression within 18 months. Exclusions: uncontrolled infection, other autoimmune disease, pregnancy, lactation. PBMCs were derived from 10 ml fresh peripheral blood. Amplification targeted TCR beta CDR3 regions from RNA transcripts. TCR CDR3 regions were first amplified by RT-PCR with HTBI primers. Each CDR3 protein is one row after TCRdb ran MiXCR on the multiplex PCR reads. The sample shows roughly 700,000 distinct CDR3 sequences, 12% to 15% of them seen only once. Germline CDR1 KGHSH, CDR2 LQKENI. Trimming cost V 3 bases and J 5 bases, with 11 bases left between them. The CDR3 has 14 amino acids. Points from the study as a whole: Among clonotypes expanded in thyroid above 0.001, most were also found in blood.

The chain has TRBV18 and TRBJ2-1, with D perhaps matching TRBD2 (5 bases). This sequence originates from a woman under 30 with Graves' hyperthyroidism. The material sequenced was blood. CDR3 sequence reads: CASSPRAIDNEQFF. CDR3 in DNA: TGTGCCAGCTCACCGAGGGCAATCGACAATGAGCAGTTCTTC.